These 12 T cell receptor beta chains came from one sample sequenced in a study of cytotoxic CD8 clonotypes in ibrutinib-treated CLL. The table came from immunoSEQ multiplex PCR; TCRdb's copy has only in-frame clones and leaves some out. Of fewer than 400,000 clones detected, approximately 67% appear once; the ten largest clones hold 6.3%. The material sequenced was PBMCs, taken after 36 months of ibrutinib treatment. The receptors stem from a human donor with chronic lymphocytic leukemia.

V gene TRBV2 combines with J gene TRBJ2-4; a weak D match, TRBD2 (5 bases). CDR3 length: 15 amino acids. Germline-derived CDR1 and CDR2 are SNHLY and FYNNEI. V dropped 2 bases and J dropped 0 bases, with 8 bases sitting between them. The CDR3 DNA sequence: TGTGCCAGCAGTGAAAGGACTTTAGCCAAAAACATTCAGTACTTC. Translation gives CASSERTLAKNIQYF. The variable domain in full, with the rest retrieved from reference TRBV2 and TRBJ2-4, is EPEVTQTPSHQVTQMGQEVILRCVPISNHLYFYWYRQILGQKVEFLVSFYNNEISEKSEIFDDQFSVERPDGSNFTLKIRSTKLEDSAMYFCASSERTLAKNIQYFGAGTRLSVL.

Many counts were recorded for this clone. Its ends do not fully match the called genes, so a read error is possible. This sequence joins TRBV7-9 and TRBJ2-5; a possible D gene is TRBD1 (6 bases). Looked up from germline, CDR1 is SEHNR and CDR2 is FQNEAQ (reference sequence). This CDR3 has 14 amino acids. The chain's CDR3 is CASSFGQSSGAWDF. DNA for the CDR3: TGTGCCAGCAGCTTCGGACAGAGCTCCGGGGCTTGGGACTTC.

The chain combines TRBV27 with TRBJ1-1, with D uncertain. This CDR3 contains 12 residues. The germline gives CDR1 MNHEY, CDR2 SMNVEV (reference sequence). V lost 7 bases to trimming and J lost 0 bases, with 6 bases between them. The CDR3 loop is CASKAMNTEAFF. The CDR3 DNA follows: TGTGCCAGCAAAGCCATGAACACTGAAGCTTTCTTT.

A few counts support this clone. The CDR3, as DNA: TGCGCCAGCAGTCATCGTTGGCAGGGAGGAGGAGAGCAGTACTTC. The encoded protein is CASSHRWQGGGEQYF. The chain combines TRBV23-1 with TRBJ2-7, with D possibly TRBD2 on 6 matching bases. TRBV23-1 counts as an open reading frame of uncertain function. Between the trimmed V and J ends, which lost 3 bases and 7 bases, there was a span of 19 bases. The CDR3 runs 15 residues.

The gene calls are TRBV5-8 and TRBJ2-1; weak D call: TRBD2 (5 bases). In germline, CDR1 is SGHTS, CDR2 YDEGEE. The V and J ends lost 3 bases and 4 bases respectively, with 11 bases between them. This CDR3 region has 14 residues. The CDR3 here is CASSSRRKYNEQFF. The CDR3 bases are TGTGCCAGCAGCTCCAGGAGGAAATACAATGAGCAGTTCTTC. The whole variable domain, remainder taken from reference TRBV5-8 and TRBJ2-1, is EAGVTQSPTHLIKTRGQQATLRCSPISGHTSVYWYQQALGLGLQFLLWYDEGEERNRGNFPPRFSGRQFPNYSSELNVNALELEDSALYLCASSSRRKYNEQFFGPGTRLTVL.

This rearrangement joins TRBV9 to TRBJ2-2; 9 nucleotides align to TRBD2. V lost 2 bases, J lost 6 bases, and 8 bases stayed unmatched. Per germline, CDR1 SGDLS and CDR2 YYNGEE. CDR3 size: 16 residues. The CDR3 nucleotides read TGTGCCAGCAGCGTCCTCGTGGGACTAGCCCCCGGGGAGCTGTTTTTT. This translates into CASSVLVGLAPGELFF.

This clone has just a few counts. The chain combines TRBV10-3 with TRBJ1-6; D remains unclear. CDR1 is ENHRY, CDR2 SYGVKD, per germline. The ends were cut back, 2 bases at V and 9 bases at J, with 14 bases in the middle. This CDR3 is 15 amino acids long. The CDR3 DNA sequence: TGTGCCATCAGTGAGGTAGGAACAGCCGGTTCACCCCTCCACTTT. Amino acid sequence: CAISEVGTAGSPLHF.

The rearrangement joins TRBV7-8 to TRBJ2-7, with 7 bases identical to TRBD2. Germline CDR1 SGHVS, CDR2 FQNEAQ. The trim removed 3 bases at V and 0 bases at J, leaving 14 bases unmatched. CDR3 size: 18 residues. CDR3 coding DNA: TGTGCCAGCAGCTTGGACGGGACTACTTCCAGTCCCTCCTACGAGCAGTACTTC. It encodes CASSLDGTTSSPSYEQYF.

V usage is TRBV10-3 and J usage is TRBJ1-4; D call uncertain. V was trimmed by 3 bases and J by 8 bases, leaving 13 bases between them. The CDR3 contains 14 residues. Germline CDR1 and CDR2: ENHRY and SYGVKD. The CDR3 region has the DNA TGTGCCATCAGTGATGTGCAGGTCGGGGAAAAACTGTTTTTT. Its translation: CAISDVQVGEKLFF.

The chain links TRBV9 to TRBJ2-1; 8 bases fit TRBD2. The CDR3 is made up of 16 amino acids. Germline CDR1 is SGDLS and CDR2 is YYNGEE. J was trimmed by 4 bases and V by 2 bases; bases with no gene match: 8. The CDR3 is CASSVGAGVAYNEQFF. CDR3 bases: TGTGCCAGCAGCGTCGGAGCGGGGGTCGCTTACAATGAGCAGTTCTTC.

The rearrangement uses TRBV28 and TRBJ2-2; 14 bases line up with TRBD2. The CDR3 is 15 residues long. Germline loops: CDR1 MDHEN, CDR2 SYDVKM. With V trimmed by 6 bases and J by 6 bases, 3 bases remained unmatched. In nucleotides, the CDR3 is TGTGCCAGCAGACCGACTAGCGGGAGGGCCGGGGAGCTGTTTTTT. Its translation: CASRPTSGRAGELFF.

This clone was seen a handful of times. This chain uses TRBV6-5 with TRBJ2-1; D is undetermined. Trimming left V 0 bases short and J 4 bases short, with 4 bases between. The CDR3 totals 13 residues. Germline V gene sequence: CDR1 MNHEY, CDR2 SVGAGI. Written as DNA, the CDR3 is TGTGCCAGCAGTTACTCAAGGTACAATGAGCAGTTCTTC. Amino acid sequence: CASSYSRYNEQFF.